Sequencing of this TCR beta chain was carried out in a study of blood T cell repertoires in COVID-19. Overall study context: Samples of COVID-19 (acute and convalescent) were obtained from the United States, Italy and Spain. In each case, the material was cDNA or gDNA derived from T cells, B-cell-depleted T cells, or PBMCs.

Original processing notes: Researchers report that nucleated cell counts were estimated from reference gene primer amplification. This table comes from immunoSEQ multiplex PCR, and its TCRdb copy is limited to in-frame clones, with some not included. The V and J calls and clone size come from that table; D and trimming were worked out from the DNA. The sample has approximately 71,000 clones, about nine tenths seen once. Trimming stripped 6 bases from V and 2 bases from J, with 3 bases between. Germline V gene lookup returns CDR1 SGHKS and CDR2 YYEKEE (reference sequence). CDR3 length: 12 residues. This receptor was obtained from a woman younger than 35 with acute or convalescent COVID-19. This chain links TRBV5-5 with TRBJ2-6; D is uncertain. The sample comprised peripheral blood. The CDR3 DNA is TGTGCCAGCACCGCTGGGGCCAACGTCCTGACTTTC. Protein sequence: CASTAGANVLTF. Filled out from reference TRBV5-5 and TRBJ2-6, the complete variable domain reads DAGVTQSPTHLIKTRGQQVTLRCSPISGHKSVSWYQQVLGQGPQFIFQYYEKEERGRGNFPDRFSARQFPNYSSELNVNALLLGDSALYLCASTAGANVLTFGAGSRLTVL.